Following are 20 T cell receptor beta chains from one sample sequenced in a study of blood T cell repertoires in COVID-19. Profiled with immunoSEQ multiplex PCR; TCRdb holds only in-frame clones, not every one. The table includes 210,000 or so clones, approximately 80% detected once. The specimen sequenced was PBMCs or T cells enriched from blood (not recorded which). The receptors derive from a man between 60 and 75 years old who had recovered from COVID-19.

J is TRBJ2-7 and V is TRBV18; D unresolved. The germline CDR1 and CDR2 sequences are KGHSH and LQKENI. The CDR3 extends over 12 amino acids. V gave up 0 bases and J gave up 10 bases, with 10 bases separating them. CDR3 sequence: CASSPPMAGQYF. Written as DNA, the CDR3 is TGTGCCAGCTCACCACCGATGGCAGGACAGTACTTC.

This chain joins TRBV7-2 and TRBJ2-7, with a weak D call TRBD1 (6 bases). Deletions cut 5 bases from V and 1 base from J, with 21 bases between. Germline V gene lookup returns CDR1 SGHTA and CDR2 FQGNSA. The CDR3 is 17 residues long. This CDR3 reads CASSPRGGGLSSYEQYF. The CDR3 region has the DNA TGTGCCAGCAGCCCCAGGGGTGGGGGCCTAAGTTCCTACGAGCAGTACTTC.

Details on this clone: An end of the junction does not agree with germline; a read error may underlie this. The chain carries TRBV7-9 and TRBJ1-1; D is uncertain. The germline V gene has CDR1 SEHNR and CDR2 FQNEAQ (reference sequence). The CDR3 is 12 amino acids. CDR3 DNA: TGTGCCAGCAGCCTTGAGAACGCTGAAGCTTTCTTT. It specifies CASSLENAEAFF.

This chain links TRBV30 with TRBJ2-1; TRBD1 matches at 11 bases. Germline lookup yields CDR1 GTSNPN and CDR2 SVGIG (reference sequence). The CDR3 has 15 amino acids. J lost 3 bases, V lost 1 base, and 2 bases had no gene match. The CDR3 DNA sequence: TGTGCCTGGAGTGAGGGACAGGGGGACTACAATGAGCAGTTCTTC. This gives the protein CAWSEGQGDYNEQFF.

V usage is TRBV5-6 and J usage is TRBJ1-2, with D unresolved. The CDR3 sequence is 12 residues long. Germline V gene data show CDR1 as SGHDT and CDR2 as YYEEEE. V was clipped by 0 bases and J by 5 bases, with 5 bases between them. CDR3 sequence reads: CASSLERYGYTF. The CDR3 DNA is TGTGCCAGCAGCTTGGAGCGTTATGGCTACACCTTC.

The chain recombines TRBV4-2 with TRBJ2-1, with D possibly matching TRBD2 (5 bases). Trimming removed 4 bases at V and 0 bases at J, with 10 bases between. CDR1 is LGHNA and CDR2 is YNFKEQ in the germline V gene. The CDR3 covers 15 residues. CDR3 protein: CASSPRTGSYNEQFF. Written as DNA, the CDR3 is TGTGCCAGCAGCCCTCGGACTGGCTCCTACAATGAGCAGTTCTTC.

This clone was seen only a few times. The CDR3: CASSPTFSGLYEQYF. In DNA, the CDR3 is TGTGCCAGCAGCCCGACATTTAGCGGGCTCTACGAGCAGTACTTC. This chain uses TRBV7-9 with TRBJ2-7, with 7 bases lining up with TRBD2. Losses at the gene ends were 5 bases for V and 3 bases for J; bases not matched to a gene: 10. There are 15 residues in the CDR3. Germline V gene sequence: CDR1 SEHNR, CDR2 FQNEAQ (reference sequence).

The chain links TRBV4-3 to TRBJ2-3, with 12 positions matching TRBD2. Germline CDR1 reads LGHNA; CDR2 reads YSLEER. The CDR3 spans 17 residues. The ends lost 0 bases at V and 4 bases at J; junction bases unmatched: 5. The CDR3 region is CASSQDTSGGSSDTQYF. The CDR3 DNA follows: TGCGCCAGCAGCCAAGACACTAGCGGGGGGTCATCAGATACGCAGTATTTT.

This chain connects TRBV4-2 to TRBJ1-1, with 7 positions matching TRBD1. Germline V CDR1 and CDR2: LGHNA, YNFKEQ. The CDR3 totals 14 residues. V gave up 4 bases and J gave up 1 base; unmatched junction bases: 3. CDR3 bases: TGTGCCAGCAGCCCCGGGACAGCGAACACTGAAGCTTTCTTT. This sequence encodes CASSPGTANTEAFF.

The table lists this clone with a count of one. The CDR3 here is CAWSDRAGQPQHF. CDR3 nucleotide sequence: TGTGCCTGGAGTGATCGGGCGGGTCAGCCCCAGCATTTT. This sequence joins TRBV30 and TRBJ1-5; D gene ambiguous. This CDR3 is 13 amino acids long. Germline CDR1 GTSNPN, CDR2 SVGIG (reference sequence). V lost 1 base and J 6 bases, leaving 10 bases between the germline ends.

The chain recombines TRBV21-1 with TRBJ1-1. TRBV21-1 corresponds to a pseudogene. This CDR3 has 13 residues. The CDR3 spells CASSKESTTEAFF. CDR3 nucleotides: TGTGCCAGCAGCAAAGAAAGCACCACTGAAGCTTTCTTT.

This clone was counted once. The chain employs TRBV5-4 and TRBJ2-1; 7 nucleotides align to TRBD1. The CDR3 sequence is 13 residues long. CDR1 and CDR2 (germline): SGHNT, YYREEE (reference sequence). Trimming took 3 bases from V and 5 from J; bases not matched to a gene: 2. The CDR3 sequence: CASSSGTDNEQFF. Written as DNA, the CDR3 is TGTGCCAGCAGCTCCGGGACAGACAATGAGCAGTTCTTC. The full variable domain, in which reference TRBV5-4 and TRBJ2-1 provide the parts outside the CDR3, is ETGVTQSPTHLIKTRGQQVTLRCSSQSGHNTVSWYQQALGQGPQFIFQYYREEENGRGNFPPRFSGLQFPNYSSELNVNALELDDSALYLCASSSGTDNEQFFGPGTRLTVL.

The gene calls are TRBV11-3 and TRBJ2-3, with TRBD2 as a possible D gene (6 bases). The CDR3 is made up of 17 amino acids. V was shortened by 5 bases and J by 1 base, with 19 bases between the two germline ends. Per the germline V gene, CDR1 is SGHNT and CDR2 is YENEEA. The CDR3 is CASSRGWAGGGTDTQYF. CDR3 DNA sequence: TGTGCCAGCAGCCGAGGCTGGGCGGGCGGGGGCACAGATACGCAGTATTTT.

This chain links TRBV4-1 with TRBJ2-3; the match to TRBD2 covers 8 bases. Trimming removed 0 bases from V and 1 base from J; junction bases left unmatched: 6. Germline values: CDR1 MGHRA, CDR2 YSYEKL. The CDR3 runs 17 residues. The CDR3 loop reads CASSQESGGAGTDTQYF. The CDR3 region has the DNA TGCGCCAGCAGCCAAGAATCCGGGGGGGCCGGCACAGATACGCAGTATTTT.

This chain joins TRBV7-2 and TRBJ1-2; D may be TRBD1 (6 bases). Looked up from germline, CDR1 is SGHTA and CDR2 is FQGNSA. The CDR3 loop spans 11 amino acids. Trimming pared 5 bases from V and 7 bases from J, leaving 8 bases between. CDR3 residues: CASSQDSGYTF. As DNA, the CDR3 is TGTGCCAGCAGCCAGGACAGTGGCTACACCTTC.

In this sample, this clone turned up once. The CDR3 here is CASSQLSGTDTQYF. CDR3 DNA sequence: TGCGCCAGCAGCCAACTCTCGGGCACAGATACGCAGTATTTT. The chain employs TRBV4-3 and TRBJ2-3; D is unresolved. This CDR3 has 14 residues. CDR1 is LGHNA and CDR2 is YSLEER in the germline V gene. V lost 2 bases, J lost 1 base, and 7 bases lay in between.

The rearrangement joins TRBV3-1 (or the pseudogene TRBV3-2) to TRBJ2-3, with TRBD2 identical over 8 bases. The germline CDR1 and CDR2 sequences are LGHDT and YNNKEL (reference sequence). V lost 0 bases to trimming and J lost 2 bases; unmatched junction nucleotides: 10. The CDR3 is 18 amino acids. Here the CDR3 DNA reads TGTGCCAGCAGCCAAGATCTGGATACTAGCGGATTCACAGATACGCAGTATTTT. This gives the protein CASSQDLDTSGFTDTQYF.

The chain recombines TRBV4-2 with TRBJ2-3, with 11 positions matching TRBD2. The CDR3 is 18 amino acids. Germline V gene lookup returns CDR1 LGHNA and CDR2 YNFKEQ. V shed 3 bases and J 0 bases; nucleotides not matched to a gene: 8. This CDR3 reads CASSQLTGTSGSTDTQYF. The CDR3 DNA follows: TGTGCCAGCAGCCAGCTGACCGGGACTAGCGGCAGCACAGATACGCAGTATTTT.

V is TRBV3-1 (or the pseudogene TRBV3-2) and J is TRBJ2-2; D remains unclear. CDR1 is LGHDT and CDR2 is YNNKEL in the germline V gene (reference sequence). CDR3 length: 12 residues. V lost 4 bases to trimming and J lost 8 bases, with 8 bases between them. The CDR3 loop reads CASSLKQGELFF. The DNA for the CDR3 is TGTGCCAGCAGCCTTAAACAGGGGGAGCTGTTTTTT.

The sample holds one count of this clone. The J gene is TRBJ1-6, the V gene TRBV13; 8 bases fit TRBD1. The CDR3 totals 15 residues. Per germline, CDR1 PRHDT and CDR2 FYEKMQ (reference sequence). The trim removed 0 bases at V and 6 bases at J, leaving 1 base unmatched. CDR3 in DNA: TGTGCCAGCAGCTTAGGAACAGGGGGTAATTCACCCCTCCACTTT. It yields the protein CASSLGTGGNSPLHF.